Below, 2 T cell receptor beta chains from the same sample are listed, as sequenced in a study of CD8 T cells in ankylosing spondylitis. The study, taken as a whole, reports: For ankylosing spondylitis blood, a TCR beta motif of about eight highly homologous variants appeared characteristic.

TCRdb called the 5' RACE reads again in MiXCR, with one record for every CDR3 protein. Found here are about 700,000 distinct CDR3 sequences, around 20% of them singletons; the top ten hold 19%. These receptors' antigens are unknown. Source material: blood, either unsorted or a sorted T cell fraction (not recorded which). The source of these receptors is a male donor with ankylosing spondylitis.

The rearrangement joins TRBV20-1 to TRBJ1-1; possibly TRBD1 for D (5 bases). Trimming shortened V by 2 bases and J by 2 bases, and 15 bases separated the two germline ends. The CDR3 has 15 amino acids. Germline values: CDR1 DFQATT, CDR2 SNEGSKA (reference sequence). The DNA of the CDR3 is TGCAGTGCTAGAATCCATGCAGGGAACAACACTGAAGCTTTCTTT. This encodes CSARIHAGNNTEAFF.

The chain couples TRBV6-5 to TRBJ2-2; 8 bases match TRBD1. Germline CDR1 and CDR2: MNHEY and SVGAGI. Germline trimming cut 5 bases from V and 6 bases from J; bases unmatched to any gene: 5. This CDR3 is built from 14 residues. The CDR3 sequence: CASSKSTGAGELFF. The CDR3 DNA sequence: TGTGCCAGCAGTAAATCGACAGGGGCCGGGGAGCTGTTTTTT.